The T cell receptor (beta chain) described here comes from a study of T cells after yellow fever vaccination. Study-wide points: Overall, a small share of clonotypes was seen in both CD4 and CD8 compartments. Abundant clonotypes from the bulk population could contaminate FACS-sorted repertoires.

The CDR3 consists of 16 residues. V lost 3 bases and J 2 bases, leaving 14 bases between the germline ends. CDR1 SGHAT and CDR2 FQNNGV come from the germline V gene. In TCRdb, the 5' RACE reads were re-called with MiXCR into one record per CDR3 protein. The sample has more than 350,000 distinct CDR3 sequences, 11% seen once. As for this clonotype: The antigen is not known.

The chain recombines TRBV11-2 with TRBJ2-1; maybe TRBD2 (7 bases). This sequence originates from a man aged 18 to 30 who received the YFV17D yellow fever vaccine. The input for sequencing was PBMCs, taken on the day of the first yellow fever vaccination. The CDR3 sequence is CASSFPGGPAYNEQFF. In nucleotides, the CDR3 is TGTGCCAGCAGCTTCCCCGGGGGGCCAGCCTACAATGAGCAGTTCTTC.